This is a list of T cell receptor beta chains from one sample in a study of blood T cell repertoires in COVID-19. Libraries were prepared by immunoSEQ multiplex PCR; TCRdb keeps only in-frame clonotypes and omits some of them. The sample lists around 47,000 clones, approximately 85% occurring once. The sequenced sample was peripheral blood. The receptors derive from a woman older than 75 with COVID-19, enrolled during active disease. CDR3s include the opening cysteine and the closing phenylalanine or tryptophan. The order of the fields is CDR3 protein, CDR3 DNA, clone size, D gene, V gene, J gene. The D gene is left open where the match is weak. A clone size is listed for some rows: how often the clone was seen (once, few, many), or a class if it is expanded.

CDR3 protein: CASSFPGLANTGELFF
CDR3 DNA: TGTGCCAGCAGCTTCCCAGGGTTAGCGAACACCGGGGAGCTGTTTTTT
clone size: -
D gene: -
V gene: TRBV7-9
J gene: TRBJ2-2

CDR3 protein: CASSFFRGGTGELFF
CDR3 DNA: TGTGCCAGCAGCTTTTTTCGGGGAGGCACCGGGGAGCTGTTTTTT
clone size: -
D gene: -
V gene: TRBV7-3
J gene: TRBJ2-2

CDR3 protein: CASSHPSGIGELFF
CDR3 DNA: TGCGCCAGCAGCCACCCTAGCGGGATCGGGGAGCTGTTTTTT
clone size: -
D gene: TRBD2
V gene: TRBV4-1
J gene: TRBJ2-2

CDR3 protein: CASSKDSYEQYF
CDR3 DNA: TGTGCCAGCAGTAAAGACAGCTACGAGCAGTACTTC
clone size: -
D gene: -
V gene: TRBV2
J gene: TRBJ2-7

CDR3 protein: CASSERIAPNTGELFF
CDR3 DNA: TGTGCCAGCAGTGAACGTATAGCGCCGAACACCGGGGAGCTGTTTTTT
clone size: -
D gene: -
V gene: TRBV6-1
J gene: TRBJ2-2

CDR3 protein: CASRGTGGRTEAFF
CDR3 DNA: TGTGCCAGCAGAGGGACAGGGGGGCGTACTGAAGCTTTCTTT
clone size: -
D gene: TRBD1
V gene: TRBV2
J gene: TRBJ1-1

CDR3 protein: CASSLQLNTEAFF
CDR3 DNA: TGTGCCAGTAGTTTACAGTTGAACACTGAAGCTTTCTTT
clone size: -
D gene: -
V gene: TRBV19
J gene: TRBJ1-1

CDR3 protein: CATSDRAGGRNEQFF
CDR3 DNA: TGTGCCACCAGTGATCGGGCAGGGGGTAGGAATGAGCAGTTCTTC
clone size: -
D gene: TRBD1
V gene: TRBV24-1
J gene: TRBJ2-1

CDR3 protein: CASSVGRGSSYNEQFF
CDR3 DNA: TGTGCCAGCAGTGTCGGACGGGGAAGCTCCTACAATGAGCAGTTCTTC
clone size: -
D gene: -
V gene: TRBV3-1/TRBV3-2
J gene: TRBJ2-1

CDR3 protein: CASSEAHGTSQFF
CDR3 DNA: TGTGCCAGCAGTGAAGCGCATGGGACTAGCCAGTTCTTC
clone size: -
D gene: TRBD2
V gene: TRBV2
J gene: TRBJ2-1

CDR3 protein: CATGQPGYTF
CDR3 DNA: TGTGCCACGGGACAGCCGGGCTACACCTTC
clone size: once
D gene: TRBD1
V gene: TRBV10-3
J gene: TRBJ1-2

CDR3 protein: CASSQKAGNTGELFF
CDR3 DNA: TGCGCCAGCAGCCAGAAAGCGGGGAACACCGGGGAGCTGTTTTTT
clone size: -
D gene: -
V gene: TRBV4-1
J gene: TRBJ2-2

CDR3 protein: CASSAQLAGEKNEQFF
CDR3 DNA: TGTGCCAGCAGCGCCCAACTAGCGGGAGAAAAGAATGAGCAGTTCTTC
clone size: -
D gene: TRBD2
V gene: TRBV7-3
J gene: TRBJ2-1

CDR3 protein: CASSLKGTGSSGANVLTF
CDR3 DNA: TGCGCCAGCAGCTTGAAGGGGACAGGAAGCTCTGGGGCCAACGTCCTGACTTTC
clone size: once
D gene: TRBD1
V gene: TRBV5-1
J gene: TRBJ2-6

CDR3 protein: CASSQAKTGSHRETQYF
CDR3 DNA: TGTGCCAGCAGCCAAGCAAAGACAGGGAGCCATCGAGAGACCCAGTACTTC
clone size: -
D gene: TRBD1
V gene: TRBV3-1/TRBV3-2
J gene: TRBJ2-5

CDR3 protein: CASSPPGHRNEKLFF
CDR3 DNA: TGTGCCAGCTCACCACCGGGACACAGAAATGAAAAACTGTTTTTT
clone size: -
D gene: -
V gene: TRBV18
J gene: TRBJ1-4

CDR3 protein: CASSQAGNIQYF
CDR3 DNA: TGTGCCAGCAGCCAAGCGGGAAACATTCAGTACTTC
clone size: -
D gene: -
V gene: TRBV3-1/TRBV3-2
J gene: TRBJ2-4

CDR3 protein: CAWSVRFSEKLFF
CDR3 DNA: TGTGCCTGGAGTGTGAGGTTCAGTGAAAAACTGTTTTTT
clone size: once
D gene: -
V gene: TRBV30
J gene: TRBJ1-4

CDR3 protein: CASSLGTPTDTQYF
CDR3 DNA: TGTGCCAGCAGCCTCGGGACACCCACAGATACGCAGTATTTT
clone size: -
D gene: -
V gene: TRBV6-4
J gene: TRBJ2-3

CDR3 protein: CASSRLQGGTGELFF
CDR3 DNA: TGCGCCAGCAGCCGGTTACAGGGTGGGACCGGGGAGCTGTTTTTT
clone size: -
D gene: -
V gene: TRBV5-1
J gene: TRBJ2-2

CDR3 protein: CASSFPHGSYEQYF
CDR3 DNA: TGTGCCAGCAGTTTCCCTCACGGCTCCTACGAGCAGTACTTC
clone size: -
D gene: -
V gene: TRBV28
J gene: TRBJ2-7

CDR3 protein: CASSEYRTGELFF
CDR3 DNA: TGTGCCAGCAGTGAATATCGCACCGGGGAGCTGTTTTTT
clone size: -
D gene: -
V gene: TRBV25-1
J gene: TRBJ2-2